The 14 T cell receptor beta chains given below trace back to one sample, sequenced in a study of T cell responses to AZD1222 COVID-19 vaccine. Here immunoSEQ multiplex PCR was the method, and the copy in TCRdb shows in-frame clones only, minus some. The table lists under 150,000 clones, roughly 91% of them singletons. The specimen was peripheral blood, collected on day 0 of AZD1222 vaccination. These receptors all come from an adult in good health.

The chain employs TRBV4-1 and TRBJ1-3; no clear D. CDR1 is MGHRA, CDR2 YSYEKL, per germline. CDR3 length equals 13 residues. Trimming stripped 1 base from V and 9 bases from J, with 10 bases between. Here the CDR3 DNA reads TGCGCCAGCAGCCAAGTTTTGGTGGGCACCATATATTTT. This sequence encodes CASSQVLVGTIYF.

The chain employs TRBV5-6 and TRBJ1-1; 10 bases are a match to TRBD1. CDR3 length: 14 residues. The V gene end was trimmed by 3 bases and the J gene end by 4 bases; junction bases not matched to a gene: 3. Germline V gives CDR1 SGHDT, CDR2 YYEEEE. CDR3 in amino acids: CASSSTGGGTEAFF. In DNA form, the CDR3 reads TGTGCCAGCAGCTCGACAGGGGGCGGCACTGAAGCTTTCTTT. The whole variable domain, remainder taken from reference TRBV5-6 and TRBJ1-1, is DAGVTQSPTHLIKTRGQQVTLRCSPKSGHDTVSWYQQALGQGPQFIFQYYEEEERQRGNFPDRFSGHQFPNYSSELNVNALLLGDSALYLCASSSTGGGTEAFFGQGTRLTVV.

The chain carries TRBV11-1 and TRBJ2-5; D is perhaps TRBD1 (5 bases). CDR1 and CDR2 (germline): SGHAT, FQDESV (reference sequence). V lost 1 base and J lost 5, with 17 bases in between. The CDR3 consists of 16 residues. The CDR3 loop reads CASSLDPPGIRETQYF. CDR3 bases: TGTGCCAGCAGCTTAGATCCCCCAGGGATTCGGGAGACCCAGTACTTC.

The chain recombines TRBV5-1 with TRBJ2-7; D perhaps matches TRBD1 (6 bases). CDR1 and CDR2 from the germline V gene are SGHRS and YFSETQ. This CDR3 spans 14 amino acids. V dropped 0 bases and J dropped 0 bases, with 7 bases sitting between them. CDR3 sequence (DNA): TGCGCCAGCAGCTTGGGGACAGTCTCCTACGAGCAGTACTTC. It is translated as CASSLGTVSYEQYF. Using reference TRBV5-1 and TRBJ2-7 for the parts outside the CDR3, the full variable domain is KAGVTQTPRYLIKTRGQQVTLSCSPISGHRSVSWYQQTPGQGLQFLFEYFSETQRNKGNFPGRFSGRQFSNSRSEMNVSTLELGDSALYLCASSLGTVSYEQYFGPGTRLTVT.

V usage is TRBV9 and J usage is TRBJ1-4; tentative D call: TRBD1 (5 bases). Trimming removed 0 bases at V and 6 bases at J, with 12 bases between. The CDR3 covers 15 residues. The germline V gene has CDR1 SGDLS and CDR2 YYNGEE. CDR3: CASSVALRRDEKLFF. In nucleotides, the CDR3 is TGTGCCAGCAGCGTAGCGCTCCGCAGGGATGAAAAACTGTTTTTT.

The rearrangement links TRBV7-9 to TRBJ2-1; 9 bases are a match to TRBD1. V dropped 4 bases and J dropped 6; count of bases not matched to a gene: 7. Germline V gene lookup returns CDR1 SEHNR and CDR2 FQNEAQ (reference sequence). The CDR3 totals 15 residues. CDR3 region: CASSSYRGRINEQFF. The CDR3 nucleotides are TGTGCCAGCAGCTCGTACAGGGGGCGCATCAATGAGCAGTTCTTC.

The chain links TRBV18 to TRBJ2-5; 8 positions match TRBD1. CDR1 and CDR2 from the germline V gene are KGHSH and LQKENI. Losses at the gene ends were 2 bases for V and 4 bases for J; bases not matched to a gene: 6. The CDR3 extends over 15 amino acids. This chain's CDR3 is CASSPRDRSLETQYF. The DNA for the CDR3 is TGTGCCAGCTCACCAAGGGACAGGTCCTTAGAGACCCAGTACTTC.

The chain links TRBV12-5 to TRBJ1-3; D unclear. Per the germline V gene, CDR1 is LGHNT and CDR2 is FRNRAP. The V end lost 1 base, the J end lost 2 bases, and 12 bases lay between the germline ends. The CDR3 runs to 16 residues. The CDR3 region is CASGLASRGPGNTIYF. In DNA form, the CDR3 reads TGTGCTAGTGGTTTGGCCTCGCGGGGTCCTGGAAACACCATATATTTT.

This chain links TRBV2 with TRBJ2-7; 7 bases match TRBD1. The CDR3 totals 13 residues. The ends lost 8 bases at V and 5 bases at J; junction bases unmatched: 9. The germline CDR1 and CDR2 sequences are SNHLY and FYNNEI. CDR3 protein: CASGGGDRDEQYF. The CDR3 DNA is TGTGCCAGCGGGGGCGGAGACAGGGACGAGCAGTACTTC. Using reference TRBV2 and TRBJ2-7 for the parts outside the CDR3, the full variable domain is EPEVTQTPSHQVTQMGQEVILRCVPISNHLYFYWYRQILGQKVEFLVSFYNNEISEKSEIFDDQFSVERPDGSNFTLKIRSTKLEDSAMYFCASGGGDRDEQYFGPGTRLTVT.

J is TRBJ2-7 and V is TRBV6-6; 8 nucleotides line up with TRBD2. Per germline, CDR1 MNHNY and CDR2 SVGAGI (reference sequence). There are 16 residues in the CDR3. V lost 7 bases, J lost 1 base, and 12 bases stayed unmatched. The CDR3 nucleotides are TGTGCCAGCACCCTAATCGGGGGCGGGAGGTCCTACGAGCAGTACTTC. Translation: CASTLIGGGRSYEQYF.

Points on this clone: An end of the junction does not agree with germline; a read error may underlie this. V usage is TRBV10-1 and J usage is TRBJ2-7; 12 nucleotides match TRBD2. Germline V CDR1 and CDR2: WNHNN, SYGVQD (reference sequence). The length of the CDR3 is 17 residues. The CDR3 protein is CARSDMVTSGSGYEQYF. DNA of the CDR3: TGCGCCAGAAGTGATATGGTGACTAGCGGGAGCGGCTACGAGCAGTACTTC.

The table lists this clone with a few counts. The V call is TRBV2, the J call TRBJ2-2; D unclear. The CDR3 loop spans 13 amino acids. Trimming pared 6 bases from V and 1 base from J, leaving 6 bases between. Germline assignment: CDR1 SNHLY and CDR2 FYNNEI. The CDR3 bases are TGTGCCAGCAGGGCACAGAACACCGGGGAGCTGTTTTTT. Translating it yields CASRAQNTGELFF.

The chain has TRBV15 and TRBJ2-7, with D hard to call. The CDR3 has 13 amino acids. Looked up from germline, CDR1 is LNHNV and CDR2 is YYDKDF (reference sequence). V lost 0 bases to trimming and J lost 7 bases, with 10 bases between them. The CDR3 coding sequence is TGTGCCACCAGCAGAGATCCCAGTGAAGAGCAGTACTTC. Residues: CATSRDPSEEQYF.

CDR3 in DNA: TGTGCCAGCAGCTTGGGACAGGGACTAGCGGGAGACTACGAGCAGTACTTC. Encoded protein: CASSLGQGLAGDYEQYF. The rearrangement uses TRBV5-6 and TRBJ2-7, with 14 bases aligning to TRBD2. After removal of 0 bases from V and 3 bases from J, the junction contained 5 bases not matched to a gene. The length of the CDR3 is 17 residues. The V gene's germline CDR1 is SGHDT and CDR2 YYEEEE.